This TCR beta chain appears in the sequencing data of a study of blood T cell repertoires in COVID-19 (dated by TCRdb to the early 2020s). Background for the entire study: Samples from collaborators originated in the United States, Italy and Spain and spanned both the acute and convalescent phases of COVID-19. The prospective study material was composed of cDNA or gDNA derived from T cells, B-cell-depleted T cells, or PBMCs. Deeply sampled blood TCRbeta repertoires from subjects exposed to, actively infected with, or recovered from COVID-19 were included in the dataset. The repertoires were released in a freely available public database meant as a resource for research on the immune response to SARS-CoV-2. Samples were obtained from the ongoing ImmuneRACE study (first 160 participants) and from 950 to 1,500 subjects provided by 6 global collaborators. The sample metadata nearly always contained a de-identified subject ID, COVID-19 status, age in years and sex. Where HLA class I and class II types were available, the types were taken from metadata supplied by the sample provider, not from assay-based typing. The full study reports these points: The quantity of clinical and demographic metadata differed by source and by participant and was supplied without curation.

Each collaborating institution followed its own protocols to collect whole blood in K2EDTA tubes. For TCRbeta analysis, collaborators shipped samples as frozen whole blood, isolated PBMCs, or DNA extracted from either of those sample types. TCRbeta CDR3 regions were amplified from genomic DNA by means of the immunoSEQ Assay, a bias-controlled multiplex PCR. The original pipeline was this. Nucleated cell counts per sample were estimated from amplification of reference gene primers within the assay. To quantify the absolute abundance of each unique TCRbeta CDR3 rearrangement, sequence reads were collapsed and filtered. For each sample, productive Simpson clonality was calculated by taking the square root of Simpson's diversity index across productive rearrangements. The source is immuneACCESS, and TCRdb retained only in-frame sequences with V and J called. Part of the clones is not carried over; for the studies checked, unresolved V genes explain less than half of this, and the remainder is unexplained. From that table come the V and J calls and clone size; the DNA was used to work out D and trimming. The sample has approximately 70,000 clones on record, about nine tenths of them singletons. The top ten constitute over 6% of the sample.

A distance of 13 bases separates the germline ends of V and J, which lose 6 bases and 2 bases respectively. In the germline V gene, CDR1 corresponds to WSHSY and CDR2 to SAAADI. The CDR3 sequence holds 14 residues, the cysteine and phenylalanine included. Only CDR3 DNA is held: 42 bases, read in frame from base 1. As regards this clone: Its antigen specificity is not known. It has no much larger one-base neighbor in the sample; base qualities were not kept.

Rearrangement joined TRBV10-2 to TRBJ2-5; TRBD1 is possibly the D segment (5 matching bases). The TCR comes from a woman between 65 and 79 years old with acute or convalescent COVID-19. The sample taken for sequencing was peripheral blood. The nucleotide sequence is TGCGCCAGCAGGCAGGGATACCTGCAAGAGACCCAGTACTTC. Translated, this gives CASRQGYLQETQYF.